The 8 T cell receptor beta chains below all came from one sample that was sequenced in a study of response to subunit inactivated influenza vaccine (dated by TCRdb to the late 2010s). Receptor libraries were prepared by RT-PCR. The run used an Illumina HiSeq 2500. TCRdb handled the public reads itself, with Q25 trimming in fastp and clone calling in MiXCR, and kept productive beta chains. CDR3 protein sequences are deduplicated, and each keeps its most common genes and DNA. The sample table contains hundreds of thousands of distinct CDR3 sequences; only one count was recorded for about 10% of them. The ten biggest clones cover about 11% of the sample. These data also formed part of another study, on T cells expressing NK-cell markers. That second report states: TCR beta cDNA libraries were made by 5'RACE template switching that added a universal primer site and unique molecular identifiers.

The sequenced sample was PBMCs from blood, obtained on the day of vaccination. Every receptor here comes from a man aged 50-59 years who received an inactivated influenza vaccine. Donor details come from another sample of the same person, matched by shared clones.

This chain connects TRBV20-1 to TRBJ1-5; perhaps TRBD1 as D (5 bases). This CDR3 comprises 15 residues. Germline CDR1 DFQATT, CDR2 SNEGSKA (reference sequence). V shed 5 bases and J shed 1 base, with 15 bases lying between them. This CDR3 reads CSAGSGSFSNQPQHF. The CDR3 region has the DNA TGCAGTGCTGGATCAGGGAGTTTCAGCAATCAGCCCCAGCATTTT.

The chain combines TRBV30 with TRBJ1-5; D uncertain. Germline loops: CDR1 GTSNPN, CDR2 SVGIG (reference sequence). This CDR3 region has 14 residues. V was pared by 1 base and J by 3 bases, with 10 bases between. CDR3 amino acids: CAWSGIGNNQPQHF. The DNA for the CDR3 is TGTGCCTGGAGTGGTATAGGGAACAATCAGCCCCAGCATTTT.

This clonotype has only a few counts. The rearrangement joins TRBV28 to TRBJ1-3; D unclear. With 6 bases removed from V and 0 bases from J, the gap between germline ends came to 9 bases. This CDR3 comprises 14 residues. The V gene's germline CDR1 is MDHEN and CDR2 SYDVKM. CDR3 in amino acids: CASSTDYSGNTIYF. DNA of the CDR3: TGTGCCAGCAGCACGGACTACTCTGGAAACACCATATATTTT.

The rearrangement links TRBV6-1 to TRBJ2-2; tentatively, D is TRBD1 (5 bases). The CDR3 runs 13 residues. V lost 7 bases and J lost 4, with 10 bases in between. Germline CDR1 reads MNHNS; CDR2 reads SASEGT. The CDR3 bases are TGTGCCAGCATGGCAGGGCCCACCGGGGAGCTGTTTTTT. Protein product: CASMAGPTGELFF.

The rearrangement uses TRBV12-3 or TRBV12-4 and TRBJ1-2; tentative D call: TRBD1 (6 bases). The V and J ends lost 8 bases and 2 bases respectively, with 12 bases between them. The CDR3 is 13 amino acids. The CDR3 sequence is CASSTGANYGYTF. The DNA for the CDR3 is TGTGCCAGCTCGACAGGAGCCAACTATGGCTACACCTTC.

The genes are TRBV28 and TRBJ2-6, with no clear D. The V gene's germline CDR1 is MDHEN and CDR2 SYDVKM. The V gene lost 5 bases and the J gene lost 4 bases, with 6 bases spanning the gap. The CDR3 loop spans 13 amino acids. CDR3 in DNA: TGTGCCAGCAGTCGAACCGGGGCCAACGTCCTGACTTTC. Its protein product is CASSRTGANVLTF.

There are a few counts of this clonotype. The chain has TRBV7-9 and TRBJ1-2; 9 bases fit TRBD1. The length of the CDR3 is 15 residues. V lost 5 bases to trimming and J lost 4 bases; unmatched junction nucleotides: 8. Germline CDR1 SEHNR, CDR2 FQNEAQ (reference sequence). This chain's CDR3 is CASSLLRDRVYGYTF. Here the CDR3 DNA reads TGTGCCAGCAGCCTCTTGCGGGACAGGGTCTATGGCTACACCTTC.

This chain joins TRBV30 and TRBJ2-3; unclear D gene. Germline-derived CDR1 and CDR2 are GTSNPN and SVGIG (reference sequence). CDR3 size: 11 residues. Between the trimmed V and J ends, which lost 5 bases and 0 bases, there was a span of 3 bases. The CDR3 DNA reads TGTGCCTGGGTGAGCACAGATACGCAGTATTTT. Amino acid sequence: CAWVSTDTQYF.